This T cell receptor (beta chain) was captured by sequencing in a study of graft-versus-host responses after intestinal transplantation. Across the study: Each patient got anti-thymocyte globulin induction, then tacrolimus and steroids for two to four years.

From germline, CDR1 is SGHRS and CDR2 YFSETQ. V was cut by 0 bases and J by 1 base, with 10 bases left in between. This CDR3 comprises 15 residues. TCRdb's table, derived via immunoSEQ multiplex PCR, lists solely in-frame clones and lacks some. The sample carries over 60,000 clones, about nine tenths recorded once. The sample in question was bone marrow, obtained around 720 days after intestinal transplantation. J is TRBJ2-5 and V is TRBV5-1, with D possibly TRBD1 on 5 matching bases. This clonotype originated in a human patient who received an intestinal transplant, so some T cells may come from the graft donor. For the CDR3, the DNA is TGCGCCAGCAGCTTGGTGGGGCGGTCCCAAGAGACCCAGTACTTC. Translation: CASSLVGRSQETQYF.